This record looks at one T cell receptor beta chain sequence and its context. Original methodology: Counts of nucleated cells, estimated from reference gene primer amplification, were obtained. Measured with immunoSEQ multiplex PCR; TCRdb has only the in-frame clones, and not every one. For V, J and clone size, that table is used; D and trimming come from the DNA. The sample contains roughly 100,000 clones, about 85% of which appear only once. This sample is drawn from a study of blood T cell repertoires in COVID-19. Overall study context: Some COVID-19 samples were acute and others convalescent; all came from the United States, Italy and Spain. In each case, the material was cDNA or gDNA derived from T cells, B-cell-depleted T cells, or PBMCs.

Germline lookup yields CDR1 MNHEY and CDR2 SMNVEV (reference sequence). The length of the CDR3 is 12 residues. Trimming took 7 bases from V and 11 from J; bases not matched to a gene: 8. This rearrangement joins TRBV27 to TRBJ1-1; 9 bases match TRBD1. This sequence was found in a man aged 45-65 years in a cohort sampled during active COVID-19. Sequencing input: peripheral blood. The CDR3 DNA reads TGTGCCAGCACCCGACAGGGGGGTCGGGCTTTCTTT. It is translated as CASTRQGGRAFF.